Below, 5 T cell receptor beta chains from the same sample are listed, as sequenced in a study of breast tumors, draining lymph nodes, adjacent tissues. TCRdb reprocessed the multiplex PCR reads via MiXCR and lists one record per CDR3 protein. Of about 21,000 distinct CDR3 sequences listed, roughly two fifths are singletons. Sample: breast tumor tissue. These receptors all come from a female donor with breast cancer. Some clones in this sample may be carry-over from other donors' samples.

The chain combines TRBV12-3 or TRBV12-4 with TRBJ1-5; TRBD1 agrees at 8 bases. The CDR3 extends over 16 amino acids. V lost 5 bases, J lost 1 base, and 7 bases stayed unmatched. The CDR3 protein is CASSPQDRESNQPQHF. Here the CDR3 DNA reads TGTGCCAGCAGTCCCCAGGACAGGGAAAGCAATCAGCCCCAGCATTTT.

This clonotype was seen only a few times. The V and J genes are TRBV7-8 and TRBJ2-3; D call uncertain. V dropped 3 bases and J dropped 0 bases, with 4 bases sitting between them. Per germline, CDR1 SGHVS and CDR2 FQNEAQ. The CDR3 consists of 13 residues. CDR3 in amino acids: CASSFMSTDTQYF. CDR3 in DNA: TGTGCCAGCAGCTTTATGAGCACAGATACGCAGTATTTT.

V gene TRBV9 combines with J gene TRBJ1-3, with D uncertain. Germline V gives CDR1 SGDLS, CDR2 YYNGEE. V was pared by 4 bases and J by 0 bases, with 20 bases between. This CDR3 has 18 residues. The CDR3 loop reads CASSSRGRISDSGNTIYF. The CDR3 region has the DNA TGTGCCAGCAGCTCGAGAGGGCGGATATCAGACTCTGGAAACACCATATATTTT.

Relative to its sample, this clonotype is medium-sized (0.01 to 0.1%). The chain carries TRBV24-1 and TRBJ2-3; the D gene is possibly TRBD1 (6 bases). CDR1 is KGHDR and CDR2 is SFDVKD in the germline V gene. V lost 3 bases to trimming and J lost 5 bases, with 11 bases between them. This CDR3 comprises 14 residues. CDR3 nucleotide sequence: TGTGCCACCAGTGATGTATTCAGGGGAGATACGCAGTATTTT. It encodes CATSDVFRGDTQYF.

The CDR3 nucleotides read TGTGCCAGCAGTTCCGCGCTAGCTGGAACAGATACGCAGTATTTT. It is translated as CASSSALAGTDTQYF. V usage is TRBV6-2 or TRBV6-3 and J usage is TRBJ2-3; maybe TRBD2 (5 bases). In germline, CDR1 is MNHEY, CDR2 SVGEGT. Trimming pared 4 bases from V and 3 bases from J, leaving 14 bases between. CDR3 size: 15 residues.